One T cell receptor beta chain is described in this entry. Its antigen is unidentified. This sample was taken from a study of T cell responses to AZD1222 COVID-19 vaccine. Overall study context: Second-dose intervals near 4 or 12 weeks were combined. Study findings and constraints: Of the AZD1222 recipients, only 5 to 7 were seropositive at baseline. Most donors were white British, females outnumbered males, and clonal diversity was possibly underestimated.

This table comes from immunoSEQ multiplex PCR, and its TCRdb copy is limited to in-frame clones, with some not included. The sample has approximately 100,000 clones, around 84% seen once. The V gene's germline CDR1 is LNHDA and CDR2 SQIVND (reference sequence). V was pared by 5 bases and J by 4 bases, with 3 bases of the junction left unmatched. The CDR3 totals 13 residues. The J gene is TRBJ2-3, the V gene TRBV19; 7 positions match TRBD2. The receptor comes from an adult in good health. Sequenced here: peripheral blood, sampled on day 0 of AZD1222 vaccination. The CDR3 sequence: CASSPREADTQYF. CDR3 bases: TGTGCCAGTAGTCCTCGGGAGGCAGATACGCAGTATTTT. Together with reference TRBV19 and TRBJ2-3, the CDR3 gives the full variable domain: DGGITQSPKYLFRKEGQNVTLSCEQNLNHDAMYWYRQDPGQGLRLIYYSQIVNDFQKGDIAEGYSVSREKKESFPLTVTSAQKNPTAFYLCASSPREADTQYFGPGTRLTVL.